These T cell receptor beta chains were read from a single sample in a study of vaccination effects on CD4 cells after COVID-19. Their recognized antigens are unknown. Clones were read by immunoSEQ multiplex PCR, and TCRdb kept only the in-frame ones, dropping some. The repertoire consists of about 45,000 clones, with around 70% occurring once and the leading ten covering 6.5% to 9%. The source material was CD4+ T cells from PBMCs cultured without peptide, sampled after COVID-19 vaccination. The receptors were sampled from a human donor who received a COVID-19 vaccine. Each CDR3 is given with its conserved first and last residue. The order of the fields is clone size, D gene, CDR3 length, J gene, V gene, CDR3 protein, CDR3 DNA. A D gene is named only where the DNA matches it firmly. Clone size is stated in some rows and not others, as once, few, many or a class when expanded.

.,.,16,TRBJ1-3,TRBV11-2,CASSLAGGTLRNTIYF,TGTGCCAGCAGCTTAGCCGGGGGGACATTACGGAACACCATATATTTT
.,.,12,TRBJ1-1,TRBV2,CASNYVNTEAFF,TGTGCCAGCAATTACGTAAACACTGAAGCTTTCTTT
.,.,15,TRBJ2-3,TRBV18,CASSPRSSGTDTQYF,TGTGCCAGCTCACCAAGGTCATCAGGCACAGATACGCAGTATTTT
.,TRBD1,13,TRBJ1-1,TRBV20-1,CSASSGGWTEAFF,TGCAGTGCTAGTTCAGGGGGCTGGACTGAAGCTTTCTTT
.,.,15,TRBJ1-2,TRBV6-5,CASSFQGSGNYGYTF,TGTGCCAGCAGTTTCCAGGGATCTGGAAACTATGGCTACACCTTC
.,.,12,TRBJ1-1,TRBV7-7,CASENRNTEAFF,TGTGCCAGCGAAAATAGGAACACTGAAGCTTTCTTT
.,TRBD1,15,TRBJ1-2,TRBV4-1,CASSHDRDGNYGYTF,TGCGCCAGCAGCCACGACAGGGACGGGAACTATGGCTACACCTTC
.,.,16,TRBJ2-1,TRBV3-1/TRBV3-2,CASSRRQAYSYNEQFF,TGTGCCAGCAGCCGTCGACAGGCTTATTCCTACAATGAGCAGTTCTTC
.,.,17,TRBJ2-6,TRBV5-1,CASSFDGRISGANVLTF,TGCGCCAGCAGCTTCGATGGGCGAATCTCTGGGGCCAACGTCCTGACTTTC
.,TRBD1,17,TRBJ2-4,TRBV19,CASTKKGTGGLIGIQYF,TGTGCCAGTACCAAAAAAGGGACAGGGGGCCTCATTGGCATTCAGTACTTC
.,TRBD2,18,TRBJ2-1,TRBV5-4,CASRRGTSGLSSYNEQFF,TGTGCCAGCAGGAGAGGGACTAGCGGTCTGAGCTCCTACAATGAGCAGTTCTTC
.,.,16,TRBJ1-5,TRBV4-1,CASSPWPQDSNQPQHF,TGCGCCAGCAGCCCTTGGCCCCAGGATAGCAATCAGCCCCAGCATTTT
.,TRBD1,15,TRBJ1-1,TRBV6-4,CASSVEEGAISTAFF,TGTGCCAGCAGTGTTGAGGAGGGGGCGATTTCTACGGCTTTCTTT
.,TRBD1,15,TRBJ2-5,TRBV5-1,CASSLVATGQETQYF,TGCGCCAGCAGCTTGGTCGCGACAGGGCAAGAGACCCAGTACTTC
.,TRBD1,16,TRBJ2-7,TRBV24-1,CATSDGAGTARYEQYF,TGTGCCACCAGTGATGGGGCCGGGACAGCGAGATACGAGCAGTACTTC
.,TRBD1,18,TRBJ1-5,TRBV5-8,CASGLGATGAHVNQPQHF,TGTGCCAGCGGACTAGGGGCCACAGGGGCACACGTCAATCAGCCCCAGCATTTT
.,TRBD1,15,TRBJ2-2,TRBV11-2,CASSSGQGDTGELFF,TGTGCCAGCAGCTCGGGACAGGGAGACACCGGGGAGCTGTTTTTT
.,.,15,TRBJ1-5,TRBV30,CAWSVRGSSGQPQHF,TGTGCCTGGAGTGTGCGTGGATCCTCGGGCCAGCCCCAGCATTTT
.,.,14,TRBJ2-7,TRBV5-1,CASSLFGQSYEQYF,TGCGCCAGCAGCTTGTTTGGACAGTCCTACGAGCAGTACTTC
few,.,18,TRBJ2-1,TRBV11-3,CASSLDQGGTGTTNEQFF,TGTGCCAGCAGCTTAGATCAGGGAGGGACAGGTACCACCAATGAGCAGTTCTTC
once,TRBD1,15,TRBJ1-2,TRBV6-5,CASRTGQDPNYGYTF,TGTGCCAGCAGAACGGGACAGGATCCTAACTATGGCTACACCTTC
once,.,17,TRBJ1-3,TRBV19,CASSIGAVGDLGNTIYF,TGTGCCAGTAGTATAGGGGCGGTGGGGGATTTAGGAAACACCATATATTTT
.,.,15,TRBJ2-1,TRBV5-4,CASSDRLVSYNEQFF,TGTGCCAGCAGCGACAGACTAGTTTCCTACAATGAGCAGTTCTTC
.,TRBD1,16,TRBJ2-7,TRBV11-2,CASSPRTFGTAYEQYF,TGTGCCAGCAGCCCGCGAACATTCGGGACAGCCTACGAGCAGTACTTC
.,TRBD1,15,TRBJ1-6,TRBV20-1,CSASRMDRGDSPLHF,TGCAGTGCTAGTCGGATGGACAGGGGAGATTCACCCCTCCACTTT
.,.,13,TRBJ1-3,TRBV7-2,CASSLKVSAASNF,TGTGCCAGCAGCTTAAAAGTATCGGCGGCTAGTAATTTT
.,.,12,TRBJ2-1,TRBV27,CASSLPRHEQFF,TGTGCCAGCAGTTTACCCAGGCATGAGCAGTTCTTC
.,TRBD2,16,TRBJ2-4,TRBV4-2,CASSQDWGLGLNIQYF,TGTGCCAGCAGCCAAGATTGGGGACTAGGGCTTAACATTCAGTACTTC
.,.,13,TRBJ1-1,TRBV5-1,CASSIQDDTEAFF,TGCGCCAGCAGCATACAGGACGACACTGAAGCTTTCTTT
.,TRBD2,15,TRBJ2-3,TRBV10-3,CAISESSTSSGAQYF,TGTGCCATCAGTGAGTCGTCTACCAGTAGCGGGGCGCAGTATTTT
.,.,13,TRBJ1-5,TRBV19,CASSIGVNQPQHF,TGTGCCAGTAGTATAGGTGTAAATCAGCCCCAGCATTTT
.,.,14,TRBJ1-1,TRBV5-4,CASSLAGVGSEAFF,TGTGCCAGCAGCTTGGCCGGCGTGGGGTCTGAAGCTTTCTTT
few,.,18,TRBJ1-6,TRBV6-2/TRBV6-3,CASSFDRGLHLGGSPLHF,TGTGCCAGCAGTTTTGATCGGGGGTTACACCTTGGTGGTTCACCCCTCCACTTT
.,.,13,TRBJ2-1,TRBV11-1,CASSADRDNEQFF,TGTGCCAGCAGCGCCGACCGGGACAATGAGCAGTTCTTC
.,TRBD2,15,TRBJ2-7,TRBV19,CASSITSASSYEQYF,TGTGCCAGTAGTATAACTAGCGCCAGCTCCTACGAGCAGTACTTC
.,.,16,TRBJ2-1,TRBV6-1,CASSEFWQVGYNEQFF,TGTGCCAGCAGTGAATTTTGGCAGGTTGGCTACAATGAGCAGTTCTTC
.,TRBD2,15,TRBJ2-7,TRBV6-5,CASRSLAGGHYEQYF,TGTGCCAGCAGATCACTAGCGGGAGGGCACTACGAGCAGTACTTC
few,TRBD2,15,TRBJ2-3,TRBV6-4,CASSGLAGAVDTQYF,TGTGCCAGCAGTGGACTAGCGGGGGCTGTCGATACGCAGTATTTT
.,TRBD1,15,TRBJ2-7,TRBV14,CASSHFGQGVHEQYF,TGTGCCAGCAGCCATTTCGGACAGGGGGTCCACGAGCAGTACTTC
.,.,16,TRBJ1-2,TRBV25-1,CASSEFGGGFHYGYTF,TGTGCCAGCAGTGAATTCGGTGGGGGATTCCACTATGGCTACACCTTC